One and the same sample provided the 30 T cell receptor beta chains below, sequenced in a study of identical twins. One entry per CDR3 protein results from TCRdb running MiXCR on the 5' RACE reads. This sample has about 100,000 distinct CDR3 sequences; about 6.1% occur once, and the top ten carry 9.5% to 15%. The source material was memory T cells sorted from blood. Receptor source: a woman aged 45-65 years in good health.

This clonotype was seen repeatedly, ten times or more. V gene TRBV27 combines with J gene TRBJ1-6; D gene ambiguous. The germline V gene has CDR1 MNHEY and CDR2 SMNVEV (reference sequence). The CDR3 is 16 residues long. The ends were cut back, 2 bases at V and 7 bases at J, with 15 bases in the middle. The CDR3 is CASSLTQQAPNSPLHF. DNA for the CDR3: TGTGCCAGCAGTTTAACCCAACAAGCGCCCAATTCACCCCTCCACTTT.

The table lists this clonotype with many counts. V and J are TRBV20-1 and TRBJ2-5, with 12 bases aligning to TRBD1. V was pared by 3 bases and J by 4 bases, with 6 bases of the junction left unmatched. The germline gives CDR1 DFQATT, CDR2 SNEGSKA (reference sequence). The CDR3 extends over 15 amino acids. The DNA for the CDR3 is TGCAGTGCTAGGGGGGGACAGGGGGCTGGAGAGACCCAGTACTTC. Protein sequence: CSARGGQGAGETQYF.

This clonotype has a count of ten or more. The chain is built from TRBV5-1 and TRBJ1-5, with a possible D match to TRBD1 (6 bases). Looked up from germline, CDR1 is SGHRS and CDR2 is YFSETQ. V was cut by 5 bases and J by 3 bases, with 15 bases left in between. The length of the CDR3 is 15 residues. CDR3 loop: CASRVGQNPNQPQHF. The CDR3 region has the DNA TGCGCCAGCAGGGTTGGACAGAATCCCAATCAGCCCCAGCATTTT.

This clonotype turned up a few times. This chain joins TRBV24-1 and TRBJ2-7; D gene ambiguous. Germline V gives CDR1 KGHDR, CDR2 SFDVKD. V shed 8 bases and J shed 3 bases, with 4 bases lying between them. The CDR3 loop spans 10 amino acids. The CDR3 protein is CATTFYEQYV. The DNA for the CDR3 is TGTGCCACCACGTTCTACGAGCAGTACGTC.

There are many counts of this clonotype. This chain uses TRBV5-5 with TRBJ1-2; D not resolved. The germline V gene encodes CDR1 SGHKS and CDR2 YYEKEE (reference sequence). V was cut by 4 bases and J by 6 bases, with 13 bases left in between. CDR3 length: 13 residues. CDR3 sequence (DNA): TGTGCCAGCAGCCCCTCGGGATCCGATGGCTACACCTTC. Translating gives CASSPSGSDGYTF.

This clonotype has ten or more counts. V gene TRBV2 combines with J gene TRBJ1-4; 8 bases are a match to TRBD1. The CDR3 contains 15 residues. The germline V gene has CDR1 SNHLY and CDR2 FYNNEI. V lost 2 bases and J lost 7; bases outside the gene matches: 6. CDR3 coding DNA: TGTGCCAGCAGTGAAAACCAGGGGGCGGTTGAAAAACTGTTTTTT. It translates to CASSENQGAVEKLFF.

This clonotype was seen many times. The V and J genes are TRBV27 and TRBJ2-4; 7 bases agree with TRBD2. With V trimmed by 3 bases and J by 3 bases, 11 bases remained unmatched. CDR1 and CDR2 from the germline V gene are MNHEY and SMNVEV (reference sequence). CDR3 size: 17 residues. CDR3 DNA: TGTGCCAGCAGTTTCCGCGGGAGTAGCCAAGGCAAAAACATTCAGTACTTC. This codes for CASSFRGSSQGKNIQYF.

This clonotype was counted only a few times. The chain carries TRBV5-6 and TRBJ2-7; 9 bases agree with TRBD1. Trimming took 0 bases from V and 6 from J; bases not matched to a gene: 4. This CDR3 is 14 amino acids long. The germline V gene has CDR1 SGHDT and CDR2 YYEEEE. The CDR3 protein is CASSLGTGVGEQYF. CDR3 DNA sequence: TGTGCCAGCAGCTTGGGGACAGGGGTCGGCGAGCAGTACTTC. The full variable domain, completed using reference TRBV5-6 and TRBJ2-7, is DAGVTQSPTHLIKTRGQQVTLRCSPKSGHDTVSWYQQALGQGPQFIFQYYEEEERQRGNFPDRFSGHQFPNYSSELNVNALLLGDSALYLCASSLGTGVGEQYFGPGTRLTVT.

This clonotype was seen many times. The V gene is TRBV27, the J gene TRBJ2-7, with TRBD2 as a possible D gene (6 bases). Per the germline V gene, CDR1 is MNHEY and CDR2 is SMNVEV (reference sequence). The CDR3 runs 16 residues. V lost 0 bases and J lost 2, with 14 bases in between. The CDR3 DNA reads as TGTGCCAGCAGTTTATCGGGGGTCGGGAGCGCCTACGAGCAGTACTTC. Translation gives CASSLSGVGSAYEQYF.

This clonotype was counted ten times or more. CDR3 in DNA: TGCGCCACCGCGAGTGGAGAGACCCAGTACTTC. This encodes CATASGETQYF. The chain carries TRBV5-1 and TRBJ2-5; D is unclear. Germline CDR1 reads SGHRS; CDR2 reads YFSETQ. CDR3 length: 11 amino acids. The V end lost 9 bases, the J end lost 4 bases, and 10 bases lay between the germline ends.

The sample holds many counts of this clonotype. The chain carries TRBV11-2 and TRBJ2-1; a weak D match, TRBD1 (5 bases). The CDR3 length is 14 residues. V gave up 5 bases and J gave up 4 bases, with 12 bases separating them. Germline loops: CDR1 SGHAT, CDR2 FQNNGV. CDR3 residues: CASSPRKGYNEQFF. The CDR3 DNA is TGTGCCAGCAGCCCCCGGAAGGGGTACAATGAGCAGTTCTTC.

This clonotype was found many times. The V gene is TRBV20-1, the J gene TRBJ2-3, with D possibly matching TRBD2 (6 bases). Germline V gives CDR1 DFQATT, CDR2 SNEGSKA (reference sequence). V was pared by 0 bases and J by 0 bases, with 13 bases between. This CDR3 has 16 amino acids. The CDR3 region is CSARDVREMSTDTQYF. For the CDR3, the DNA is TGCAGTGCTAGAGATGTTCGGGAGATGAGCACAGATACGCAGTATTTT.

This clonotype came up many times. V usage is TRBV5-5 and J usage is TRBJ2-6; 8 bases map to TRBD2. V was clipped by 1 base and J by 4 bases; unmatched bases: 13. The CDR3 length is 19 residues. Germline V gene sequence: CDR1 SGHKS, CDR2 YYEKEE (reference sequence). The CDR3 DNA sequence: TGTGCCAGCAGCTTGCTAGCGGGCCCCCGGTCCTCCGGGGCCAACGTCCTGACTTTC. Its protein is CASSLLAGPRSSGANVLTF.

This rearrangement joins TRBV11-2 to TRBJ2-5, with D uncertain. The CDR3 extends over 11 amino acids. Between the trimmed V and J ends, which lost 6 bases and 13 bases, there was a span of 15 bases. Per germline, CDR1 SGHAT and CDR2 FQNNGV. The CDR3 reads CASRSATPMYF. The CDR3 DNA sequence: TGTGCCAGCAGGTCCGCGACCCCCATGTACTTC.

There are many counts of this clonotype. The chain has TRBV5-1 and TRBJ1-2, with D perhaps TRBD1 (6 bases). The CDR3 has 14 amino acids. Germline V CDR1 and CDR2: SGHRS, YFSETQ. Trimming removed 0 bases from V and 8 bases from J, with 14 bases in between. CDR3 region: CASSLDRALEGYTF. In nucleotides, the CDR3 is TGCGCCAGCAGCTTGGACAGGGCCCTGGAGGGCTACACCTTC.

This clonotype has only a few counts. The chain is built from TRBV5-5 and TRBJ2-7, with a tentative D call TRBD1 (5 bases). Germline assignment: CDR1 SGHKS and CDR2 YYEKEE (reference sequence). The V and J ends lost 0 bases and 6 bases respectively, with 16 bases between them. This CDR3 contains 15 residues. In DNA, the CDR3 is TGTGCCAGCAGCTTGGGCTCTCTGACAGTTTCCGAGCAGTACTTC. This sequence encodes CASSLGSLTVSEQYF.

This clonotype turned up a few times. DNA for the CDR3: TGTGCCAGCACCATAGCCGTAGCGGGAGTAGACAATGAGCAGTTCTTC. It is translated as CASTIAVAGVDNEQFF. The rearrangement uses TRBV12-3 or TRBV12-4 and TRBJ2-1; TRBD2 agrees at 9 bases. CDR3 length equals 16 residues. The junction had 12 bases not matched to a gene; V was cut back by 7 bases and J by 5 bases.

This chain connects TRBV28 to TRBJ2-7, with 11 bases matching TRBD1. Germline trimming cut 11 bases from V and 5 bases from J; bases unmatched to any gene: 8. CDR3 length: 13 residues. CDR1 is MDHEN, CDR2 SYDVKM, per germline. CDR3 in amino acids: CAGRDRGLHEQYF. In DNA, the CDR3 is TGTGCCGGCCGGGACAGGGGGTTGCACGAGCAGTACTTC.

This clonotype was detected many times. The rearrangement uses TRBV29-1 and TRBJ2-6; D is possibly TRBD2 (5 bases). The CDR3 contains 17 residues. Trimming stripped 5 bases from V and 0 bases from J, with 17 bases between. The germline V gene encodes CDR1 SQVTM and CDR2 ANQGSEA. The CDR3 region has the DNA TGCAGCGTTTCAAAGCAGCGGACGAGCTCTGGGGCCAACGTCCTGACTTTC. Amino acids: CSVSKQRTSSGANVLTF.

The sample holds a few counts of this clonotype. The chain uses TRBV6-1 and TRBJ2-2, with D maybe TRBD1 (6 bases). Trimming left V 3 bases short and J 3 bases short, with 8 bases between. Germline V gene data show CDR1 as MNHNS and CDR2 as SASEGT. This CDR3 is built from 14 residues. The CDR3 is CASSDYRDTGELFF. The CDR3 bases are TGTGCCAGCAGTGACTACAGGGACACCGGGGAGCTGTTTTTT.

This clonotype was picked up many times. This chain connects TRBV24-1 to TRBJ2-5; 13 nucleotides line up with TRBD2. The CDR3 has 16 residues. The J segment lost 5 bases and the V segment lost 3 bases, leaving 5 bases of the junction unmatched. Per germline, CDR1 KGHDR and CDR2 SFDVKD. Here the CDR3 DNA reads TGTGCCACCAGTGATGGGACTAGCGGGGCCCCGGAGACCCAGTACTTC. This sequence encodes CATSDGTSGAPETQYF.

This clonotype was counted many times. This sequence joins TRBV5-4 and TRBJ2-2, with 7 nucleotides matching TRBD2. J was trimmed by 3 bases and V by 4 bases; bases with no gene match: 6. The CDR3 is made up of 15 amino acids. Germline V CDR1 and CDR2: SGHNT, YYREEE (reference sequence). This CDR3 reads CASSTGLKDTGELFF. In DNA, the CDR3 is TGTGCCAGCAGCACGGGACTAAAGGACACCGGGGAGCTGTTTTTT.

This clonotype was seen at least ten times. The chain carries TRBV30 and TRBJ1-2; a weak D match, TRBD1 (6 bases). In germline, CDR1 is GTSNPN, CDR2 SVGIG (reference sequence). The CDR3 extends over 13 amino acids. Between the trimmed V and J ends, which lost 1 base and 2 bases, there was a span of 8 bases. The chain's CDR3 is CAWSAQGNYGYTF. The CDR3 coding sequence is TGTGCCTGGAGTGCCCAGGGGAACTATGGCTACACCTTC.

The J gene is TRBJ2-7, the V gene TRBV6-5, with TRBD2 identical over 11 bases. The V gene end was trimmed by 4 bases and the J gene end by 8 bases; junction bases not matched to a gene: 7. Per germline, CDR1 MNHEY and CDR2 SVGAGI. The CDR3 contains 14 residues. The CDR3 here is CASSSSGRPLQQYV. Written as DNA, the CDR3 is TGTGCCAGCAGTTCTAGCGGGAGGCCTCTACAGCAGTACGTC.

The table lists this clonotype with many counts. This chain links TRBV28 with TRBJ2-2; D might be TRBD1 (6 bases). CDR3 length equals 16 residues. Trimming removed 11 bases from V and 3 bases from J, with 22 bases in between. Germline lookup yields CDR1 MDHEN and CDR2 SYDVKM. Here the CDR3 DNA reads TGTGCCTCAACGTTCTCAGGGGCTTCGGACACCGGGGAGCTGTTTTTT. Translating it yields CASTFSGASDTGELFF.

As for this clonotype: This could be a read error, since a much larger clone is one nucleotide away. The chain links TRBV2 to TRBJ1-1; D gene uncertain. Looked up from germline, CDR1 is SNHLY and CDR2 is FYNNEI. V gave up 4 bases and J gave up 3 bases, with 12 bases separating them. The CDR3 sequence is 14 residues long. The CDR3 protein is CASSAGNFDTEAFF. CDR3 bases: TGTGCCAGCAGTGCGGGGAACTTCGACACTGAAGCTTTCTTT. The complete variable domain, with remaining parts taken from reference TRBV2 and TRBJ1-1, reads EPEVTQTPSHQVTQMGQEVILRCVPISNHLYFYWYRQILGQKVEFLVSFYNNEISEKSEIFDDQFSVERPDGSNFTLKIRSTKLEDSAMYFCASSAGNFDTEAFFGQGTRLTVV.

This clonotype was seen repeatedly, ten times or more. The chain joins TRBV5-1 to TRBJ2-3, with 8 bases aligning to TRBD2. The germline gives CDR1 SGHRS, CDR2 YFSETQ. This CDR3 contains 15 residues. J gave up 4 bases and V 4 bases, and 8 bases lay outside the gene matches. The CDR3 sequence is CASSPGTRKADTQYF. CDR3 coding DNA: TGCGCCAGCAGCCCCGGGACTAGGAAGGCAGATACGCAGTATTTT.

This clonotype was detected many times. The chain carries TRBV11-2 and TRBJ2-3; TRBD1 aligns across 9 bases. The germline CDR1 and CDR2 sequences are SGHAT and FQNNGV. The CDR3 consists of 17 residues. V lost 5 bases and J lost 4; bases outside the gene matches: 13. The CDR3 DNA follows: TGTGCCAGCAGCGTAACAGGGGGCCGTTCGAGGGCAGATACGCAGTATTTT. As protein: CASSVTGGRSRADTQYF.

The chain carries TRBV15 and TRBJ1-1; a weak D match, TRBD1 (5 bases). The CDR3 loop spans 16 amino acids. V gave up 0 bases and J gave up 3 bases, with 14 bases separating them. Per the germline V gene, CDR1 is LNHNV and CDR2 is YYDKDF (reference sequence). The CDR3 is CATSRDSWGLDTEAFF. CDR3 sequence (DNA): TGTGCCACCAGCAGAGATAGCTGGGGCCTGGACACTGAAGCTTTCTTT. Drawing the rest from reference TRBV15 and TRBJ1-1, the complete variable domain is DAMVIQNPRYQVTQFGKPVTLSCSQTLNHNVMYWYQQKSSQAPKLLFHYYDKDFNNEADTPDNFQSRRPNTSFCFLDIRSPGLGDTAMYLCATSRDSWGLDTEAFFGQGTRLTVV.

There are many counts of this clonotype. The rearrangement links TRBV5-6 to TRBJ2-2; D is unresolved. V dropped 1 base and J dropped 4 bases, with 11 bases sitting between them. Per the germline V gene, CDR1 is SGHDT and CDR2 is YYEEEE. CDR3 length: 15 amino acids. CDR3 DNA: TGTGCCAGCAGCTTGACCTGGACGGCCACCGGGGAGCTGTTTTTT. Its translation is CASSLTWTATGELFF. Together with reference TRBV5-6 and TRBJ2-2, the CDR3 gives the full variable domain: DAGVTQSPTHLIKTRGQQVTLRCSPKSGHDTVSWYQQALGQGPQFIFQYYEEEERQRGNFPDRFSGHQFPNYSSELNVNALLLGDSALYLCASSLTWTATGELFFGEGSRLTVL.